The 29 T cell receptor beta chains below come from one sample, sequenced in a study of identical twins. MiXCR, run by TCRdb on the 5' RACE reads, gives a single entry per CDR3 protein. The sample lists roughly 1,500,000 distinct CDR3 sequences, around a third seen once, with 0.27% in the top ten. The sample was cord blood. The receptors come from a newborn girl in good health.

The table lists this clonotype with a few counts. J is TRBJ1-4 and V is TRBV21-1. TRBV21-1 is a pseudogene locus. There are 18 residues in the CDR3. The chain's CDR3 is CASSNNVFFWGLNEKLFF. DNA for the CDR3: TGTGCCAGCAGCAATAATGTCTTTTTTTGGGGACTAAATGAAAAACTGTTTTTT.

Only a few counts were recorded for this clonotype. This chain uses TRBV4-1 with TRBJ2-5, with 11 nucleotides matching TRBD2. The V gene's germline CDR1 is MGHRA and CDR2 YSYEKL. The V segment lost 2 bases and the J segment 4 bases; nucleotides outside the gene matches: 6. The CDR3 is 16 amino acids. In DNA form, the CDR3 reads TGCGCCAGCAGCCAACTAGCGGGGGGTTTGGGAGAGACCCAGTACTTC. This gives the protein CASSQLAGGLGETQYF.

The rearrangement links TRBV6-1 to TRBJ2-1; TRBD2 matches at 8 bases. The J call is in doubt because the DNA end fits TRBJ2-7 better. This CDR3 comprises 19 residues. CDR1 is MNHNS and CDR2 is SASEGT in the germline V gene. The CDR3 DNA follows: TGTGCCAGCAGTCGCGTACGGGGAGGTCGACTAGCGAGTTACAATGAGCAGTACTTC. This encodes CASSRVRGGRLASYNEQYF.

In this sample, this clonotype turned up a few times. Since a much larger clone is just one base distant, this may be a read error. The chain links TRBV4-1 to TRBJ2-7; possible D gene TRBD1, 6 bases. The closer fit of TRBJ2-5 to the DNA end suggests the J call may be wrong. The CDR3 has 14 amino acids. CDR1 MGHRA and CDR2 YSYEKL come from the germline V gene. CDR3 sequence reads: CASSLGQPQVTQYF. The CDR3, as DNA: TGCGCCAGCAGCCTAGGACAGCCCCAAGTGACCCAGTACTTC.

The chain is built from TRBV28 and TRBJ2-1, with no clear D. The V end was cut by 10 bases, the J end by 0 bases, with 16 bases between. Germline V CDR1 and CDR2: MDHEN, SYDVKM. The CDR3 is 15 residues long. In DNA form, the CDR3 reads TGTGCCACTCATAACCTACCAGGCTCCTACAATGAGCAGTTCTTC. This translates into CATHNLPGSYNEQFF.

The V and J genes are TRBV7-9 and TRBJ1-5; D is unclear. V was pared by 5 bases and J by 3 bases, with 5 bases between. The germline gives CDR1 SEHNR, CDR2 FQNEAQ (reference sequence). The CDR3 spans 12 residues. The CDR3, as DNA: TGTGCCAGCAGCGCCACCAATCAGCCCCAGCATTTT. It yields the protein CASSATNQPQHF.

V usage is TRBV11-2 and J usage is TRBJ2-7, with 8 nucleotides matching TRBD1. CDR3 size: 14 residues. Germline CDR1 and CDR2: SGHAT and FQNNGV. Germline trimming cut 5 bases from V and 5 bases from J; bases unmatched to any gene: 8. The CDR3 region has the DNA TGTGCCAGCAGCCCAATCAGGGGGCGCAACGAGCAGTACTTC. As protein: CASSPIRGRNEQYF. The full variable domain, with the rest looked up from reference TRBV11-2 and TRBJ2-7, is EAGVAQSPRYKIIEKRQSVAFWCNPISGHATLYWYQQILGQGPKLLIQFQNNGVVDDSQLPKDRFSAERLKGVDSTLKIQPAKLEDSAVYLCASSPIRGRNEQYFGPGTRLTVT.

Turning to this clonotype: A read error may be the cause here, since a much bigger clone is one base away. The genes are TRBV3-1 and TRBJ2-3, with TRBD2 matching over 11 bases. V lost 2 bases and J lost 2; bases outside the gene matches: 12. The CDR3 covers 19 residues. Germline-derived CDR1 and CDR2 are LGHDT and YNNKEL (reference sequence). The CDR3 DNA follows: TGTGCCAGCAGCCAAAGGCGAAGGGGACTAGCGGCGTTCACAGATACGCAGTATTTT. This gives the protein CASSQRRRGLAAFTDTQYF.

J is TRBJ1-1 and V is TRBV4-2; 8 bases are shared with TRBD1. The ends lost 0 bases at V and 5 bases at J; junction bases unmatched: 2. The germline gives CDR1 LGHNA, CDR2 YNFKEQ. This CDR3 is 14 amino acids long. The CDR3 sequence is CASSQDRGPTEAFF. The CDR3 DNA sequence: TGTGCCAGCAGCCAAGACAGGGGGCCAACTGAAGCTTTCTTT.

For this clonotype: At one end, the junction sequence differs from germline, possibly due to a read error. The chain uses TRBV7-9 and TRBJ1-6, with TRBD1 as a possible D gene (6 bases). The length of the CDR3 is 14 residues. The germline CDR1 and CDR2 sequences are SEHNR and FQNEAQ (reference sequence). The CDR3 region has the DNA TGTGCCAGCAGCTTAGCACAGGGTAGTTCACCCCCCCACTTT. Residues: CASSLAQGSSPPHF.

This chain uses TRBV28 with TRBJ1-6; D possibly corresponds to TRBD1 (5 bases). The CDR3 has 17 residues. Germline CDR1 is MDHEN and CDR2 is SYDVKM. V lost 6 bases and J lost 0, with 15 bases in between. The CDR3 loop is CASRSFRDGSYNSPLHF. The CDR3 region has the DNA TGTGCCAGCAGGTCCTTCCGGGACGGCTCCTATAATTCACCCCTCCACTTT.

This clonotype was counted only a few times. The chain has TRBV7-8 and TRBJ1-5; tentative D call: TRBD1 (6 bases). V was clipped by 5 bases and J by 3 bases, with 14 bases between them. Germline assignment: CDR1 SGHVS and CDR2 FQNEAQ. This CDR3 region has 15 residues. CDR3 DNA sequence: TGTGCCAGCAGCCCTCAATGGACAGACAATCAGCCCCAGCATTTT. Amino acids: CASSPQWTDNQPQHF.

Concerning this clonotype itself: Possible read error: a much larger clone is one base away. The V gene is TRBV7-2, the J gene TRBJ2-3; TRBD2 matches at 10 bases. This CDR3 contains 13 residues. Germline assignment: CDR1 SGHTA and CDR2 FQGNSA. Trimming at V came to 8 bases and at J to 4 bases, leaving 3 bases not matched to a gene. The CDR3 DNA sequence: TGTGCCAGCGGGACTAGCGCTCCAGATACGCAGTATTTT. Translated: CASGTSAPDTQYF.

This clonotype has only a few counts. V usage is TRBV12-5 and J usage is TRBJ2-3; D is unresolved. Germline lookup yields CDR1 LGHNT and CDR2 FRNRAP. This CDR3 has 17 residues. V dropped 6 bases and J dropped 2 bases, with 21 bases sitting between them. The CDR3 region has the DNA TGTGCTAGTGGCCGCCACCTTAGTAGGGCAGACACAGATACGCAGTATTTT. Protein: CASGRHLSRADTDTQYF.

This clonotype was counted a few times. The rearrangement links TRBV21-1 to TRBJ2-7; the DNA was not used to check the table's D call, TRBD1. TRBV21-1 is shown as a pseudogene. This CDR3 spans 12 amino acids. The CDR3 loop is CASSKEVSGKYF. CDR3 bases: TGTGCCAGCAGCAAAGAGGTTTCAGGGAAGTACTTC.

This clonotype has only one observation. An end of the junction does not agree with germline; a read error may underlie this. The rearrangement uses TRBV11-2 and TRBJ2-5, with D possibly TRBD1 on 5 matching bases. Germline loops: CDR1 SGHAT, CDR2 FQNNGV. The CDR3 extends over 15 amino acids. The chain's CDR3 is CVSSPLSGLSETQYF. In nucleotides, the CDR3 is TGTGTCAGCAGCCCCCTATCAGGGCTGAGTGAGACCCAGTACTTC.

This clonotype came up a few times. This rearrangement joins TRBV28 to TRBJ1-5; TRBD1 aligns across 11 bases. The V and J ends lost 7 bases and 1 base, in that order; junction bases with no gene match: 3. The CDR3 consists of 15 residues. The germline gives CDR1 MDHEN, CDR2 SYDVKM. The CDR3 coding sequence is TGTGCCAGCAAAGGGACAGGGGGAAGCAATCAGCCCCAGCATTTT. It encodes CASKGTGGSNQPQHF. Complete variable domain (other parts from reference TRBV28 and TRBJ1-5): DVKVTQSSRYLVKRTGEKVFLECVQDMDHENMFWYRQDPGLGLRLIYFSYDVKMKEKGDIPEGYSVSREKKERFSLILESASTNQTSMYLCASKGTGGSNQPQHFGDGTRLSIL.

The sample holds a few counts of this clonotype. The rearrangement uses TRBV12-3 or TRBV12-4 and TRBJ2-3, with D possibly matching TRBD2 (6 bases). This CDR3 contains 18 residues. V was pared by 6 bases and J by 2 bases, with 24 bases between. The CDR3 bases are TGTGCCAGCAGCCTCGGAACTAGCTATATGTTTCACACAGATACGCAGTATTTT. Protein product: CASSLGTSYMFHTDTQYF.

This clonotype has a handful of counts. The CDR3 spells CASSGHSGYSNQPQHF. Here the CDR3 DNA reads TGTGCCAGCAGTGGACATTCGGGCTATAGCAATCAGCCCCAGCATTTT. The chain is built from TRBV25-1 and TRBJ1-5; no clear D. Germline values: CDR1 MGHDK, CDR2 SYGVNS. The CDR3 consists of 16 residues. V was shortened by 4 bases and J by 0 bases, with 13 bases between the two germline ends.

The gene calls are TRBV7-8 and TRBJ1-5; D perhaps matches TRBD1 (5 bases). From germline, CDR1 is SGHVS and CDR2 FQNEAQ. V lost 1 base and J 8 bases, leaving 12 bases between the germline ends. The CDR3 runs to 14 residues. The CDR3 nucleotides read TGTGCCAGCAGCTTAGGTTCAGGGAATAAGCCCCAGCATTTT. Its translation: CASSLGSGNKPQHF.

This chain uses TRBV9 with TRBJ2-3, with D perhaps matching TRBD1 or TRBD2 (6 bases each). The V gene lost 4 bases and the J gene lost 2 bases, with 14 bases spanning the gap. CDR1 and CDR2 (germline): SGDLS, YYNGEE. This CDR3 is built from 15 residues. The CDR3 reads CASSYLGGPTDTQYF. The CDR3 DNA reads TGTGCCAGCAGCTATCTAGGGGGGCCCACAGATACGCAGTATTTT.

In its sample, this clonotype was seen a few times. The gene calls are TRBV12-3 or TRBV12-4 and TRBJ2-3; possible D gene TRBD2, 6 bases. Trimming left V 6 bases short and J 0 bases short, with 13 bases between. This CDR3 is built from 15 residues. The CDR3 sequence is CASRKLAASTDTQYF. The CDR3 DNA sequence: TGTGCCAGCAGGAAACTAGCAGCTAGCACAGATACGCAGTATTTT.

V usage is TRBV4-2 and J usage is TRBJ2-3; TRBD2 agrees at 9 bases. The V segment lost 0 bases and the J segment 5 bases; nucleotides outside the gene matches: 9. Per germline, CDR1 LGHNA and CDR2 YNFKEQ. The CDR3 spans 17 residues. The CDR3 sequence is CASSQDRSGGIGDTQYF. In nucleotides, the CDR3 is TGTGCCAGCAGCCAAGATAGAAGCGGGGGGATTGGAGATACGCAGTATTTT.

Turning to this clonotype: Germline is not matched at one junction end, which may reflect a read error. The chain is built from TRBV7-7 and TRBJ2-7; D is unclear. CDR1 SSHAT and CDR2 FNYEAQ come from the germline V gene (reference sequence). The CDR3 spans 13 residues. CDR3 protein: CASSPRIEGEQYF. The CDR3 DNA is TGTGCTAGCAGCCCTCGGATCGAAGGCGAGCAGTACTTC.

V is TRBV6-5 and J is TRBJ1-4; 8 bases are shared with TRBD1. V shed 0 bases, J shed 8 bases, and the junction held 14 bases outside the gene matches. CDR1 MNHEY and CDR2 SVGAGI come from the germline V gene. The CDR3 is 18 amino acids. The CDR3 DNA follows: TGTGCCAGCAGTTACTCCCGAACGACAGGGGCCATTGGGGAAAAACTGTTTTTT. This sequence encodes CASSYSRTTGAIGEKLFF.

The chain combines TRBV4-2 with TRBJ2-1; 8 bases fit TRBD2. The V and J ends lost 1 base and 7 bases, in that order; junction bases with no gene match: 9. The CDR3 sequence is 16 residues long. From germline, CDR1 is LGHNA and CDR2 YNFKEQ. CDR3 DNA sequence: TGTGCCAGCAGCCAAGCTACTAGCGGCCCGTGGAATGAGCAGTTCTTC. Translated: CASSQATSGPWNEQFF.

The rearrangement joins TRBV20-1 to TRBJ2-3; perhaps TRBD1 as D (6 bases). The germline V gene encodes CDR1 DFQATT and CDR2 SNEGSKA (reference sequence). The V end lost 5 bases, the J end lost 3 bases, and 12 bases lay between the germline ends. The CDR3 loop spans 13 amino acids. CDR3: CSAGGHWTDTQYF. CDR3 DNA: TGCAGTGCTGGGGGACATTGGACAGATACGCAGTATTTT.

V is TRBV15 and J is TRBJ1-1; a possible D gene is TRBD1 (6 bases). Trimming stripped 1 base from V and 1 base from J, with 10 bases between. The germline V gene encodes CDR1 LNHNV and CDR2 YYDKDF (reference sequence). This CDR3 spans 15 amino acids. The CDR3 reads CATSRVPDRNTEAFF. CDR3 sequence (DNA): TGTGCCACCAGCAGAGTCCCGGACAGGAACACTGAAGCTTTCTTT. The variable domain in full, with the rest retrieved from reference TRBV15 and TRBJ1-1, is DAMVIQNPRYQVTQFGKPVTLSCSQTLNHNVMYWYQQKSSQAPKLLFHYYDKDFNNEADTPDNFQSRRPNTSFCFLDIRSPGLGDTAMYLCATSRVPDRNTEAFFGQGTRLTVV.

This clonotype was observed a handful of times. The chain links TRBV20-1 to TRBJ2-5; D uncertain. V was shortened by 6 bases and J by 5 bases, with 19 bases between the two germline ends. The CDR3 has 14 amino acids. Per the germline V gene, CDR1 is DFQATT and CDR2 is SNEGSKA (reference sequence). The CDR3, as DNA: TGCAGTGCCCACTCCGGCCGTCTACAGGAGACCCAGTACTTC. Its protein is CSAHSGRLQETQYF.